This TCR beta chain stems from a study of T cell changes during pregnancy in multiple sclerosis. This clone occurred once. The CDR3 is 16 amino acids. Germline trimming cut 1 base from V and 0 bases from J; bases unmatched to any gene: 4. Germline CDR1 is MGHRA and CDR2 is YSYEKL. Profiling relied on immunoSEQ multiplex PCR, and the TCRdb table lists in-frame clones only, not all of them. The table records fewer than 50,000 clones, roughly nine tenths of them present only once. The V and J genes are TRBV4-1 and TRBJ1-1; TRBD1 matches at 8 bases. This sample comprised CD4+ T cells from peripheral blood mononuclear cells, obtained in the first trimester of pregnancy. The sequence was obtained from a female donor with multiple sclerosis, enrolled in a pregnancy study. The CDR3 region has the DNA TGCGCCAGCAGCCAAGTTAACAGGGGGTTGAACACTGAAGCTTTCTTT. It codes for CASSQVNRGLNTEAFF.